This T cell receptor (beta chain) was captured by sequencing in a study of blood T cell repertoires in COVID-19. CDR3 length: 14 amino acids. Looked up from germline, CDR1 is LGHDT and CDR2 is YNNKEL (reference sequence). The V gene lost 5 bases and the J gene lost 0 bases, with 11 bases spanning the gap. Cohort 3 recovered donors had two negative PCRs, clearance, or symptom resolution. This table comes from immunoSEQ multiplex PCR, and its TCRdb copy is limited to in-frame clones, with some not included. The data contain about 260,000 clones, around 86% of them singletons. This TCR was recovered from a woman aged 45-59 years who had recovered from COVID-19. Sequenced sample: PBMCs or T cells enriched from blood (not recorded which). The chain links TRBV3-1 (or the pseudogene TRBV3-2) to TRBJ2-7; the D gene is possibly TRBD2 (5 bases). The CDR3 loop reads CASSLGLVSYEQYF. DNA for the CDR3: TGTGCCAGCAGCTTAGGACTGGTCTCCTACGAGCAGTACTTC.